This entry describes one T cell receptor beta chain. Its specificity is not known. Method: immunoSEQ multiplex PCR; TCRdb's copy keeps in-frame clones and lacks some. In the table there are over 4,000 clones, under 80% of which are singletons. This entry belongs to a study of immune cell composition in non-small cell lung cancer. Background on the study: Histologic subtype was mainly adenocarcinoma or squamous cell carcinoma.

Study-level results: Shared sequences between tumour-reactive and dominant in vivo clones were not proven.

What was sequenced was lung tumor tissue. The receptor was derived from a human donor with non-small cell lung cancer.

The DNA of the CDR3 is TGTGCCAGCAGTTACCCAGACAGGGGGCGAGCTGAAAAACTGTTTTTT. This encodes CASSYPDRGRAEKLFF. The chain is built from TRBV6-6 and TRBJ1-4, with 10 bases that match TRBD1. With 2 bases clipped from V and 7 bases from J, the junction kept 7 bases outside the gene matches. The CDR3 runs 16 residues. Germline CDR1 is MNHNY and CDR2 is SVGAGI (reference sequence).